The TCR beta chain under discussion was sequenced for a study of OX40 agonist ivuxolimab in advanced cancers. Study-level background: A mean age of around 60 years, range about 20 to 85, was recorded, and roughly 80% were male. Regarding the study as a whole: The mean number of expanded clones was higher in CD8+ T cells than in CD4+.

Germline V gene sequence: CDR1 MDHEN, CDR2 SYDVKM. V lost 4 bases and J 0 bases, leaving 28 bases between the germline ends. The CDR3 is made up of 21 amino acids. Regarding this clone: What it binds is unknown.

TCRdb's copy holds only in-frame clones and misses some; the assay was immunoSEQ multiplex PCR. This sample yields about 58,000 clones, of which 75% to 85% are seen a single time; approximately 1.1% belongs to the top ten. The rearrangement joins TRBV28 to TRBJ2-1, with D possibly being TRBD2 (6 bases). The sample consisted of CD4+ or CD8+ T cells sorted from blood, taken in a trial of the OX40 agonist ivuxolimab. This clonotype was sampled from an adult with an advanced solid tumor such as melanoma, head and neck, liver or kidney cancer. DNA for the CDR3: TGTGCCAGCAGTTCGTTTGATCGATCAAGCGGACTATTAAGCTCCTACAATGAGCAGTTCTTC. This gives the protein CASSSFDRSSGLLSSYNEQFF.